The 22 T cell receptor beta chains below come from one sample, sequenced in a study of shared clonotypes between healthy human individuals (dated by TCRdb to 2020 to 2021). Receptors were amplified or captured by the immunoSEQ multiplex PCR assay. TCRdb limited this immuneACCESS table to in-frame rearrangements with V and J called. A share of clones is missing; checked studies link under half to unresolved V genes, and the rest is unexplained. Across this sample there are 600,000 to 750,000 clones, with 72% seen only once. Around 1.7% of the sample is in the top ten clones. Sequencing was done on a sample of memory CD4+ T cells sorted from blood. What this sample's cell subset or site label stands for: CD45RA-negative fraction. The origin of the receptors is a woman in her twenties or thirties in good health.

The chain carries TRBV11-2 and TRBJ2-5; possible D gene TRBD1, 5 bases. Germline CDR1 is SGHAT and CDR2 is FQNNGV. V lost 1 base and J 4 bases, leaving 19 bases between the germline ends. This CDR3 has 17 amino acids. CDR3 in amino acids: CASSLAVGSAGAETQYF. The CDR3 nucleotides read TGTGCCAGCAGCTTAGCCGTAGGGTCAGCTGGGGCAGAGACCCAGTACTTC.

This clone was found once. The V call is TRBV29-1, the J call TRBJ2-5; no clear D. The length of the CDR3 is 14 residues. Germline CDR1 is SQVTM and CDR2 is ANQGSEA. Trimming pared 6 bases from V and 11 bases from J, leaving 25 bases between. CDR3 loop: CSVTGQTDLGEQYF. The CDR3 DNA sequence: TGCAGCGTGACGGGCCAAACAGACCTCGGAGAGCAGTACTTC.

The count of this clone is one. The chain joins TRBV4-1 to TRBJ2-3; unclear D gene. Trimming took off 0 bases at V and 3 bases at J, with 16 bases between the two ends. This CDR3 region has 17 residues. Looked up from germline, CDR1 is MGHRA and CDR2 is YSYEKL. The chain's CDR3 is CASSQDPLRLDTDTQYF. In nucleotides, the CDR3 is TGCGCCAGCAGCCAAGATCCCCTTAGGCTTGATACAGATACGCAGTATTTT.

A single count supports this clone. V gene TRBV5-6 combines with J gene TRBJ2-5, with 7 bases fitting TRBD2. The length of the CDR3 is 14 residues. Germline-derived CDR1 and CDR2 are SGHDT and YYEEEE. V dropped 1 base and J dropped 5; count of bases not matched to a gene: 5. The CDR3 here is CASSLRSGSETQYF. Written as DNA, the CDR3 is TGTGCCAGCAGCTTGCGTAGCGGGTCGGAGACCCAGTACTTC.

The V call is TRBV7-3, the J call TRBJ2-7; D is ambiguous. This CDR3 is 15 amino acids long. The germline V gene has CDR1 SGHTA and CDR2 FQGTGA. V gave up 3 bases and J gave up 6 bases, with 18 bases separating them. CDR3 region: CASSFALASLGEQYF. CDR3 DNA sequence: TGTGCCAGCAGCTTTGCGCTGGCTAGTTTGGGCGAGCAGTACTTC.

CDR3 DNA sequence: TGTGCCAGCAGTTTACCCACCGGGACTAGCGGGAGATTCGGGGAGCTGTTTTTT. This gives the protein CASSLPTGTSGRFGELFF. The V gene is TRBV28, the J gene TRBJ2-2; 14 bases are a match to TRBD2. After removal of 2 bases from V and 7 bases from J, the junction contained 9 bases not matched to a gene. CDR3 length equals 18 residues. Germline CDR1 reads MDHEN; CDR2 reads SYDVKM. Variable domain in full (rest from reference TRBV28 and TRBJ2-2): DVKVTQSSRYLVKRTGEKVFLECVQDMDHENMFWYRQDPGLGLRLIYFSYDVKMKEKGDIPEGYSVSREKKERFSLILESASTNQTSMYLCASSLPTGTSGRFGELFFGEGSRLTVL.

CDR3 in DNA: TGTGCCAGCTCATCCCTCGTTGACGCTAACACTGAAGCTTTCTTT. Residues: CASSSLVDANTEAFF. This rearrangement joins TRBV18 to TRBJ1-1; D gene unclear. Germline CDR1 KGHSH, CDR2 LQKENI. Trimming cost V 5 bases and J 2 bases, with 15 bases left between them. The CDR3 runs to 15 residues.

The CDR3 sequence is CSAARGDEQYF. CDR3 coding DNA: TGCAGTGCTGCTAGGGGCGACGAGCAGTACTTC. The chain is built from TRBV20-1 and TRBJ2-7; weak D call: TRBD1 (5 bases). The CDR3 is 11 residues long. Germline CDR1 reads DFQATT; CDR2 reads SNEGSKA (reference sequence). V shed 5 bases and J shed 5 bases, with 10 bases lying between them.

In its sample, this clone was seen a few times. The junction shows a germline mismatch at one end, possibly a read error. CDR3 residues: CASTASGNAGELFF. CDR3 coding DNA: TGTGCCAGCACTGCTAGCGGGAACGCCGGGGAGCTGTTTTTT. V gene TRBV2 combines with J gene TRBJ2-2; 9 bases fit TRBD2. Per germline, CDR1 SNHLY and CDR2 FYNNEI. The CDR3 length is 14 residues.

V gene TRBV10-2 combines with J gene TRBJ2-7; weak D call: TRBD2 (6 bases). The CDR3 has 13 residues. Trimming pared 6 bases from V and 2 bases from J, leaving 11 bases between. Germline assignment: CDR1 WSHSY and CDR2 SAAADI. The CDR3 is CASRPSATYEQYF. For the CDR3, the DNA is TGCGCCAGCAGACCTAGCGCTACCTACGAGCAGTACTTC.

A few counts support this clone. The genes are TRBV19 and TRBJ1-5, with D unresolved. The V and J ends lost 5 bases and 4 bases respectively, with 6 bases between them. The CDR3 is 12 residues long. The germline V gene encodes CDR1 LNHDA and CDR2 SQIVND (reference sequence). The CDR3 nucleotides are TGTGCCAGTAGTGAGGTTAATCAGCCCCAGCATTTT. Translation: CASSEVNQPQHF. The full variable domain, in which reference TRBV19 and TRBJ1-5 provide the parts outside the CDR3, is DGGITQSPKYLFRKEGQNVTLSCEQNLNHDAMYWYRQDPGQGLRLIYYSQIVNDFQKGDIAEGYSVSREKKESFPLTVTSAQKNPTAFYLCASSEVNQPQHFGDGTRLSIL.

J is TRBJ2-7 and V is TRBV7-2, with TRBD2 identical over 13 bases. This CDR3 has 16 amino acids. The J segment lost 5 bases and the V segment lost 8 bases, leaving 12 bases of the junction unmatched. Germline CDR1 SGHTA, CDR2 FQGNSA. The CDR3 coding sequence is TGTGCCAGCGGAACTAGCGGGAGGGCAGGGAGGAACGAGCAGTACTTC. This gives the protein CASGTSGRAGRNEQYF.

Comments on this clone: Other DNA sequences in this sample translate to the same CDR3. CDR3 loop: CASSQVGTGANYGYTF. In DNA, the CDR3 is TGCGCCAGCAGCCAAGTGGGGACAGGGGCTAACTATGGCTACACCTTC. The V and J genes are TRBV4-1 and TRBJ1-2; 10 nucleotides line up with TRBD1. The CDR3 runs to 16 residues. Germline CDR1 MGHRA, CDR2 YSYEKL. V dropped 1 base and J dropped 0; count of bases not matched to a gene: 2.

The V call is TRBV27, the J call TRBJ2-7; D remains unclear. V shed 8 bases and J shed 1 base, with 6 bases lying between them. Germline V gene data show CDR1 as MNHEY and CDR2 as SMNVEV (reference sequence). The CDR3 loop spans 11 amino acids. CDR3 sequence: CASGTSYEQYF. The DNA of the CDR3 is TGTGCCAGCGGAACATCCTACGAGCAGTACTTC.

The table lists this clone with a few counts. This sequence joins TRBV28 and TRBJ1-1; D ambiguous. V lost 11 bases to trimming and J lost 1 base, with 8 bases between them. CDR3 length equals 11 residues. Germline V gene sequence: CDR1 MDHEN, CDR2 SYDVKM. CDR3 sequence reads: CAATRNTEAFF. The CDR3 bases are TGTGCCGCGACGCGGAACACTGAAGCTTTCTTT.

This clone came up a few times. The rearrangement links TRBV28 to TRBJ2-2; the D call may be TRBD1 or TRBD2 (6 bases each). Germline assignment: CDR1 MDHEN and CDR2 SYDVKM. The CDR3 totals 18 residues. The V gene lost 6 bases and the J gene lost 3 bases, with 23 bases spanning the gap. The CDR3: CASSRGGLKDRYTGELFF. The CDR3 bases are TGTGCCAGCAGCCGTGGGGGGCTAAAGGACAGATACACCGGGGAGCTGTTTTTT. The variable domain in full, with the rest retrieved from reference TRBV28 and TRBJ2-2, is DVKVTQSSRYLVKRTGEKVFLECVQDMDHENMFWYRQDPGLGLRLIYFSYDVKMKEKGDIPEGYSVSREKKERFSLILESASTNQTSMYLCASSRGGLKDRYTGELFFGEGSRLTVL.

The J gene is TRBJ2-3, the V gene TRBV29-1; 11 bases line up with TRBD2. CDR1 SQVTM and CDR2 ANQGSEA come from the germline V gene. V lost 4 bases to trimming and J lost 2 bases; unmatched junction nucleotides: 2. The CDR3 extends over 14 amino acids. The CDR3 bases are TGCAGCGTTGGGGGACTAGCGGACACAGATACGCAGTATTTT. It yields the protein CSVGGLADTDTQYF.

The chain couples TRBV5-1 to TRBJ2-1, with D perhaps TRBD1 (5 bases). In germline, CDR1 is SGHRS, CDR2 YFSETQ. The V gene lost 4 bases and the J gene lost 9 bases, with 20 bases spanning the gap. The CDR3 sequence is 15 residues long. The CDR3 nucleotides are TGCGCCAGCAGCGCCCGAATCGACAGATCGTCTGAGCAGTTCTTC. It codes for CASSARIDRSSEQFF.

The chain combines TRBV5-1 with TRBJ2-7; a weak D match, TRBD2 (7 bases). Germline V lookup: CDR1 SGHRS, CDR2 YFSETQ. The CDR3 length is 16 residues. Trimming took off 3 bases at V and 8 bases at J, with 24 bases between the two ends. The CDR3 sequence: CASSSKGGGVAAKQYF. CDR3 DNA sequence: TGCGCCAGCAGCTCCAAAGGGGGGGGCGTCGCCGCTAAGCAGTACTTC.

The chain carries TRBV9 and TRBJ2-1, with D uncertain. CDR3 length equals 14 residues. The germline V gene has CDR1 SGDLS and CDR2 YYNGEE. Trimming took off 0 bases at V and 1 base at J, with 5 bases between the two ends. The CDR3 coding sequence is TGTGCCAGCAGCGTAGCGCTATCCTACAATGAGCAGTTCTTC. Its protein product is CASSVALSYNEQFF. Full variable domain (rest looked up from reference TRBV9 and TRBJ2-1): DSGVTQTPKHLITATGQRVTLRCSPRSGDLSVYWYQQSLDQGLQFLIQYYNGEERAKGNILERFSAQQFPDLHSELNLSSLELGDSALYFCASSVALSYNEQFFGPGTRLTVL.

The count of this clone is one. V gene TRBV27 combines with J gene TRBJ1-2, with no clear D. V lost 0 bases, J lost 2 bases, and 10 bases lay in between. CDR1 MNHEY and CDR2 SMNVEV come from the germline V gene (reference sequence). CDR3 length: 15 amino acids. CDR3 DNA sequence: TGTGCCAGCAGTTTATCCGGGTCTTTGAACTATGGCTACACCTTC. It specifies CASSLSGSLNYGYTF.

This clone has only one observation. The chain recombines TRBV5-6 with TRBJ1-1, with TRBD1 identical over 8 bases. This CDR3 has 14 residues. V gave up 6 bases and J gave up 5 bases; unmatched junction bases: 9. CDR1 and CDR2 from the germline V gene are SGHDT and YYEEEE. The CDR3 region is CASTQGRGLTEAFF. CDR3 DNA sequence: TGTGCCAGCACCCAAGGCAGGGGGCTGACTGAAGCTTTCTTT.